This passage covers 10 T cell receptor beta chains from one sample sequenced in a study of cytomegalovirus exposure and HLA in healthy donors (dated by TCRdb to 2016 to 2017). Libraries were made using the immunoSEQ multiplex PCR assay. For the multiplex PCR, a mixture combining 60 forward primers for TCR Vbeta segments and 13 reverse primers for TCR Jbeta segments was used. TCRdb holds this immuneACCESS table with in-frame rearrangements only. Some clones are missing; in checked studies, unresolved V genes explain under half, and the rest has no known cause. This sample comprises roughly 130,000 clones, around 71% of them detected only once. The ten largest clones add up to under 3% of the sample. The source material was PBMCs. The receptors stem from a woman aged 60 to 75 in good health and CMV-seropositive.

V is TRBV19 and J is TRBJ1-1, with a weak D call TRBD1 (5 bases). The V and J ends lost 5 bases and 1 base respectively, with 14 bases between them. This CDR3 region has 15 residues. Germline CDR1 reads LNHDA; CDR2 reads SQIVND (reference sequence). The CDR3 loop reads CASSGGVGWNTEAFF. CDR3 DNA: TGTGCCAGTAGTGGGGGGGTCGGGTGGAACACTGAAGCTTTCTTT.

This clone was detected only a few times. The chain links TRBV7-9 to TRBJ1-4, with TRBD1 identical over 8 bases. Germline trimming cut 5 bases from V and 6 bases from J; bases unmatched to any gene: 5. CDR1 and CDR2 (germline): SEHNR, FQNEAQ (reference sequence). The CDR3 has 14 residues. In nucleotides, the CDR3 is TGTGCCAGCAGCGAACAGGGGGGGCATGAAAAACTGTTTTTT. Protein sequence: CASSEQGGHEKLFF.

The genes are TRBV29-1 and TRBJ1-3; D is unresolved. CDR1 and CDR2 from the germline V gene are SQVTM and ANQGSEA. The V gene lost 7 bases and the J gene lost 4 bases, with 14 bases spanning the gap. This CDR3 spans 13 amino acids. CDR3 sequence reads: CSAVGFTGNTIYF. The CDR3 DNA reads TGCAGCGCGGTCGGGTTTACGGGAAACACCATATATTTT.

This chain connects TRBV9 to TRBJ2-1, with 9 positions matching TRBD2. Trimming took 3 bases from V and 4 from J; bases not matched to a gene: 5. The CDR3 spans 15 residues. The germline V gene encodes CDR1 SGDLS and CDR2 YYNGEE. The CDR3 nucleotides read TGTGCCAGCAGCGAGGGGGCGGGGGGGTACAATGAGCAGTTCTTC. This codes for CASSEGAGGYNEQFF. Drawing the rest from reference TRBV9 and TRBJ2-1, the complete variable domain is DSGVTQTPKHLITATGQRVTLRCSPRSGDLSVYWYQQSLDQGLQFLIQYYNGEERAKGNILERFSAQQFPDLHSELNLSSLELGDSALYFCASSEGAGGYNEQFFGPGTRLTVL.

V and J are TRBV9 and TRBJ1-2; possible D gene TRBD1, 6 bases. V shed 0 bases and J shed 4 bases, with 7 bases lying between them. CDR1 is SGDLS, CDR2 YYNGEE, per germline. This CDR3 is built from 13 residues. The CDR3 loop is CASSVGRGYGYTF. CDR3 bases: TGTGCCAGCAGCGTAGGCAGGGGCTATGGCTACACCTTC. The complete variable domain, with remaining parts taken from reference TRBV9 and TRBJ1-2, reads DSGVTQTPKHLITATGQRVTLRCSPRSGDLSVYWYQQSLDQGLQFLIQYYNGEERAKGNILERFSAQQFPDLHSELNLSSLELGDSALYFCASSVGRGYGYTFGSGTRLTVV.

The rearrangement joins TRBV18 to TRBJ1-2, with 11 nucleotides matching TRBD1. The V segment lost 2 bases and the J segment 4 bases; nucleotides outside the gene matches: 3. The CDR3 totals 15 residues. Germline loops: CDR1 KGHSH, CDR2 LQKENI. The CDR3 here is CASSPDGTGGYGYTF. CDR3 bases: TGTGCCAGCTCACCAGACGGGACAGGGGGCTATGGCTACACCTTC. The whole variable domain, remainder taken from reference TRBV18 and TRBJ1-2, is NAGVMQNPRHLVRRRGQEARLRCSPMKGHSHVYWYRQLPEEGLKFMVYLQKENIIDESGMPKERFSAEFPKEGPSILRIQQVVRGDSAAYFCASSPDGTGGYGYTFGSGTRLTVV.

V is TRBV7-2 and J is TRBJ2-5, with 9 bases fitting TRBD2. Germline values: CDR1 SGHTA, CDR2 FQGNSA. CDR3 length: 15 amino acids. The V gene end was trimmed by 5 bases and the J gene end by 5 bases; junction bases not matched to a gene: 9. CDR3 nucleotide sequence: TGTGCCAGCAGCACATTAGCGGGGGCGGGGGAGACCCAGTACTTC. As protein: CASSTLAGAGETQYF.

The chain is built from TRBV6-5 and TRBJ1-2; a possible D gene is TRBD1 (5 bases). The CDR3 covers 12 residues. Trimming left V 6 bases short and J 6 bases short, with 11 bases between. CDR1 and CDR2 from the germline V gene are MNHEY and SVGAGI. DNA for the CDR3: TGTGCCAGCAGACAGGAGCGGGATGGCTACACCTTC. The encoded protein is CASRQERDGYTF.

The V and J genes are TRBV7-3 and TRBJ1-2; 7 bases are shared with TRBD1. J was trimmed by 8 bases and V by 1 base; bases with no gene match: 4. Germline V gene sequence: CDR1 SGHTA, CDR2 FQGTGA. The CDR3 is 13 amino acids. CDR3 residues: CASSLSQGEGYTF. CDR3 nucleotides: TGTGCCAGCAGCTTAAGTCAGGGGGAAGGCTACACCTTC.

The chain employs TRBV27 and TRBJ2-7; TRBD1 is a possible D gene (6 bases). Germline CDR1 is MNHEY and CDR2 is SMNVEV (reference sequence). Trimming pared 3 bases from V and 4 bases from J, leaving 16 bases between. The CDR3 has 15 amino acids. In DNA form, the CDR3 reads TGTGCCAGCAGTTTGCTCCAGGGGCGAGGGTACGAGCAGTACTTC. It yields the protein CASSLLQGRGYEQYF.